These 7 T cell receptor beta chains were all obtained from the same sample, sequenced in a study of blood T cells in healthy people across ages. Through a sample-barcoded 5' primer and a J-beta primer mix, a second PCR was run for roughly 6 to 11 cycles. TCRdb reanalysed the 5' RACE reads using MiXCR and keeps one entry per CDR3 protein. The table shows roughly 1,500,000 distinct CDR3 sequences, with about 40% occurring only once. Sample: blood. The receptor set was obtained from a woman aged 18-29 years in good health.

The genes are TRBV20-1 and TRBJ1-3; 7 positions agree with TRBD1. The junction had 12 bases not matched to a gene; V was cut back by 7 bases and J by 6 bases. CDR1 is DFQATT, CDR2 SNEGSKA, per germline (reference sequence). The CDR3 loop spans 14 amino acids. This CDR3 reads CSDTRQGLENTIYF. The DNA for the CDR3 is TGCAGTGATACGAGACAGGGCCTAGAAAACACCATATATTTT.

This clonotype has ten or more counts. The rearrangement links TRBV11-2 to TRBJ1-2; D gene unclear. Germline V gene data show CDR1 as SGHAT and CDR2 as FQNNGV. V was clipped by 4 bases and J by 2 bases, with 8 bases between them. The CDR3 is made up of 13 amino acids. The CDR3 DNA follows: TGTGCCAGCAGCTGGACGGAGAACTATGGCTACACCTTC. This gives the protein CASSWTENYGYTF.

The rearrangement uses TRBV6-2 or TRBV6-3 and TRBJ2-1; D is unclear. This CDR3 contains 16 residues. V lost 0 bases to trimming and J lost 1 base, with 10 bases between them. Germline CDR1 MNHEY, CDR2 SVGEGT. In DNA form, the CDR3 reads TGTGCCAGCAGTTACTCCCCCGGACGTTCCTACAATGAGCAGTTCTTC. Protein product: CASSYSPGRSYNEQFF.

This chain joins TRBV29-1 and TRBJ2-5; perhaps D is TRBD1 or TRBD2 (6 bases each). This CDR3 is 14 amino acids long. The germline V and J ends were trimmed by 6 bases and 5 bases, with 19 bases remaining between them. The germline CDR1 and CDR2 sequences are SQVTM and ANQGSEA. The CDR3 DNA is TGCAGCGTACTGGGGGGCGCGGTCGGGGAGACCCAGTACTTC. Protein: CSVLGGAVGETQYF. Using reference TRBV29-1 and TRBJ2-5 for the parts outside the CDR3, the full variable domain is SAVISQKPSRDICQRGTSLTIQCQVDSQVTMMFWYRQQPGQSLTLIATANQGSEATYESGFVIDKFPISRPNLTFSTLTVSNMSPEDSSIYLCSVLGGAVGETQYFGPGTRLLVL.

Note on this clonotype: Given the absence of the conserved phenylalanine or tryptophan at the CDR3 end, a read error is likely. The DNA of the CDR3 is TGTGCCAGCAGCCTAGCGGGAGGCCCCAATGAGCAGTTCTTA. Translation: CASSLAGGPNEQFL. The rearrangement joins TRBV27 to TRBJ2-1, with 11 bases aligning to TRBD2. J was trimmed by 6 bases and V by 6 bases; bases with no gene match: 4. The germline CDR1 and CDR2 sequences are MNHEY and SMNVEV (reference sequence). The CDR3 has 14 residues.

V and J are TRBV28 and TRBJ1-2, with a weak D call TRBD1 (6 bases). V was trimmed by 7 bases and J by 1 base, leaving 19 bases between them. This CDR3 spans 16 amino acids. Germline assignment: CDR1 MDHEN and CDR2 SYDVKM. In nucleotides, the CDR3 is TGTGCCAGCACCAACCTTGGGCAGGGGTATAACTATGGCTACACCTTC. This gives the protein CASTNLGQGYNYGYTF.

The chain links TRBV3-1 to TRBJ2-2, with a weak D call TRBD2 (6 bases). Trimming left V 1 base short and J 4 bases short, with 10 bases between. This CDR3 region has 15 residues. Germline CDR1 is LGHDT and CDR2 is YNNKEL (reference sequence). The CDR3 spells CASSQAIAVTGELFF. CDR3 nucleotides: TGTGCCAGCAGCCAAGCGATAGCGGTCACCGGGGAGCTGTTTTTT.